Included here is one T cell receptor (beta chain) sequence, with context. Its antigen is still unknown. No base quality information exists; no much larger clone differs at one position. The cohort was made up of around 720 healthy bone marrow donors. At the time of sampling, all cohort members were nominally healthy, though unrecorded immune exposures were likely present. The donor was CMV seronegative and belonged to the group of over 300 seronegative cohort members. Every donor gave a peripheral blood sample, and the peripheral blood mononuclear cells from that sample were used for TCR beta sequencing. The Qiagen DNeasy Blood Extraction Kit was used to extract genomic DNA from the blood cell samples. The data were obtained in a study of cytomegalovirus exposure and HLA in healthy donors (dated by TCRdb to the late 2010s). For the study in its entirety: An earlier analysis of 550 to 700 of the donors reported 250 to 300 Gb of sequence data and some 120 million unique TCR beta sequences from 150 million to 200 million T cells. An early release that covered about 600 HLA-typed donors contained approximately 300 gigabases of sequencing data and tens of millions of unique TCR sequences. Of the roughly 430 genotyped donors, over 70% fell in the genetic ancestry cluster associated with self-reported Caucasian donors. The study aimed to test whether cataloging public T cell receptors could reveal signatures of past pathogen exposure. The study used immunosequencing to profile the T cell repertoires of approximately 630 subjects and linked those repertoires to cytomegalovirus serostatus. Besides the first cohort of some 670 subjects, a separate validation cohort made up of about 120 different subjects was used. High-throughput TCR immunosequencing, statistical association of individual TCRs with disease status, and machine learning were combined to predict cytomegalovirus infection status. A later analysis re-examined previously published TCR beta repertoires from about 700 donors and added high-resolution HLA genotyping to investigate patterns of TCR occurrence. Rather than drawing on any new phenotypic data, the later analysis identified candidate immune exposures from TCR beta sequences and the way those sequences occurred across donors. An earlier analysis of approximately 630 of the donors applied high-throughput TCR beta sequencing to assess whether each TCR beta V gene segment acted as functional or pseudogenic. Alongside the repertoire data, information on donor age, sex, ethnicity and CMV serostatus was compiled. In a later genetic analysis, genome-wide SNP genotypes for about 55% of the roughly 700 donors were used, and that subset was treated as a discovery cohort. All discovery cohort repertoires had been generated using a single sequencing platform. Class I and class II HLA loci were covered by the typing at four-digit resolution. Typing coverage differed by locus: A, B, C, DRB1 and DQB1 were typed in roughly 620-640 donors, DQA1 in 522, DPA1 in 600 to 610, and DPB1 in 472. Roughly 5 DR-DQ haplotypes were handled as single units for association and clustering, since linkage in the cohort was strong. On average, approximately 250,000 unique TCR beta nucleotide sequences were sequenced per donor among 398 genotyped donors of the cohort, with roughly 20% of those sequences being non-productive.

V and J lose 3 bases and 1 base, and a span of 11 bases separates them. Sequences SGHNT (CDR1) and YYREEE (CDR2) are obtained from the germline V gene (reference sequence). Spanning cysteine to phenylalanine, the CDR3 consists of 15 amino acids. Only the CDR3 part of the read is kept: 45 bases, read in frame from the first base. Libraries were constructed by the immunoSEQ multiplex PCR assay. The multiplex PCR relied on a mix of 60 forward primers for TCR Vbeta segments and 13 reverse primers for TCR Jbeta segments. The CDR3 region of rearranged TCR beta genes was amplified from genomic DNA by a multiplex PCR assay. On the Illumina HiSeq System, the amplified TCR beta libraries were sequenced as 87-base-pair reads. In the original analysis: In a later analysis, around 80 million unique TCR beta chains were counted across the 666 repertoires, and roughly 10 million of these chains were shared by at least two donors. To remove PCR and sequencing errors, raw reads were error-corrected and collapsed into unique sequences using a nearest-neighbor algorithm that merged closely related sequences. V, D and J gene segments were assigned by aligning CDR3 sequences to IMGT reference sequences. Each retained sequence needed at least a six-nucleotide match to both a V gene segment and a J gene segment. A rearrangement counted as productive if the CDR3 had no stop codons and remained in frame with V and J, and every other rearrangement counted as non-productive. Following IMGT convention, CDR3 was defined as the stretch from the second conserved V-encoded cysteine to the conserved J-encoded phenylalanine. Sequences without an unambiguous match to a single V gene segment were excluded from the earlier analysis of about 600 of the donors. In an earlier analysis of 587 of the donors, V segments were called functional above 56.7% productive rearrangements and were called segregating when the between-donor standard deviation exceeded 5%. A statistical classification framework was developed to diagnose cytomegalovirus status using the catalog of TCR beta chain sequences. A later analysis assigned V and J genes by comparing TCR nucleotide sequences with IMGT/GENE-DB human TR gene sequences. In a later analysis, CDR3 sequences and most-parsimonious VDJ recombination scenarios were assigned using the TCRdist pipeline. In a later analysis, each TCR beta chain was defined by its CDR3 amino acid sequence together with its V-gene family, and reads without a unique V-gene family were excluded. As a way to deal with suspected cross-contamination and a sequencing artifact, a later analysis dropped nearly 600 nucleotide sequences that were highly shared and had low generation probability. For each public chain, a later analysis derived a clonal expansion index from normalized ranks of inferred template counts within each repertoire. In a later analysis, generation probabilities were computed using a VDJ recombination model fitted to out-of-frame rearrangements, and the results were checked against IGoR. In a later analysis, hypergeometric tests were used to score TCR-TCR, TCR-HLA and TCR-CMV co-occurrence, with a repertoire-size bias correction applied to TCR pairs. To estimate false discovery rates, a later analysis permuted the HLA or CMV assignments 20 times. A later analysis grouped co-occurring TCRs with DBSCAN, adding TCRdist sequence similarity when clustering within HLA-allele-positive subsets. For co-occurrence clustering, repertoires with fewer than 30,000 or more than 120,000 public chains were excluded, along with roughly 5 repertoires with anomalous nucleotide sharing. The table comes from immuneACCESS by way of TCRdb, which keeps in-frame sequences with V and J called. Part of the clones is missing from these tables; in studies checked, under half for an unresolved V gene and the rest for unknown reasons. V and J calls and clone size are copied from that table; D and trimming were computed from the DNA. The sample table holds fewer than 200,000 clones, of which about nine tenths were seen once. The ten largest account for around 0.99% of the sample.

On the study overall, not on this receptor specifically: The study listed 170 or so TCR beta chains as associated with cytomegalovirus. Compared with the approximately 670-donor mean, donors in an Asian-associated ancestry cluster had fewer N-insertions in productive TCRs, according to a later genetic analysis. Only TCR beta chains were sequenced in this cohort, and the absence of alpha or paired-chain data limited detectable features. According to the authors, the approach could potentially be generalized to other disease states and immunological phenotypes. A later analysis reported that several top co-occurrence clusters appeared linked to parvovirus B19, influenza, CMV and Epstein-Barr virus. In a later analysis, the rate of TCR association differed among HLA loci, with DRB1 alleles having the most associated TCRs and HLA-C alleles having the fewest. An association between a missense DCLRE1C variant and V-gene and J-gene trimming of TCR beta chains was found in a later genetic analysis and replicated in an independent cohort. Because some donors lacked HLA typing at each locus, the association tests relied only on the typed subset. The classifier was reported to diagnose cytomegalovirus status with high specificity and sensitivity in both the original and validation cohorts. A further reported finding was that TCR beta sequences accurately predicted the HLA-A and HLA-B alleles for most subjects in the first cohort. Broadly in line with IMGT annotations, most TCR beta V segments showed up in productive rearrangements about 87% or about 30% of the time in an earlier analysis of roughly 590 of the donors. In vitro tests confirmed that a few of the cytomegalovirus-associated TCR beta chains recognize cytomegalovirus antigens. Most TCR sequences were seen in very few donors, while some public TCRs were found in many individuals. When HLA alleles, especially DR and DQ, strongly co-occurred, attributing TCR associations to individual alleles was difficult. Roughly uniform sequencing depth across donors was assumed in presence/absence analyses, although this assumption may not hold. A cluster of highly shared sequence variants was judged likely to be a technical artifact of the sequencing pipeline. CMV serostatus was the only immune exposure information available for the cohort. Specific HLA alleles were associated with around 18,000 TCR beta sequences at a false discovery rate of 0.05 in a later analysis. Some IMGT-functional V segments, including TRBV6-2 and TRBV6-3, could not be distinguished by the 87-base-pair reads and were therefore excluded. A later analysis found that most CMV-associated TCR beta chains appeared HLA-restricted, with HLA associations seemingly driven largely by CMV exposure. A later analysis found that HLA-associated TCR beta chains were more clonally expanded and had lower generation probabilities than equally common non-associated chains. The earlier analysis of approximately 540 of the donors excluded 15 to 20 rarely observed V segments, including chromosome 9 orphons, because counts were too low. Correlated functional status among segregating V segments might reflect linkage disequilibrium, but an unknown experimental factor could not be ruled out.

This TCR derives from a boy younger than 10 in good health and CMV-seronegative. The rearranged chain carries TRBV5-4 and TRBJ1-3, with no confidently assigned D gene. Sequenced material: PBMCs. The nucleotide sequence reads TGTGCCAGCAGCTCGGGGAGGGAGTCTGGAAACACCATATATTTT. It is translated as CASSSGRESGNTIYF.